The sequence of this TCR beta chain was determined in a study of T-cell reconstitution after alpha-beta-depleted transplantation in children. CDR3 length: 17 residues. CDR1 and CDR2 (germline): WSHSY, SAAADI. V gave up 3 bases and J gave up 1 base, with 16 bases separating them. Preparation of the TCRbeta library involved a method that used unique molecular identifiers. TCRdb redid the calling of the PCR reads with MiXCR, one entry per CDR3 protein. Of about 72,000 distinct CDR3 sequences in the sample, just under 7.5% were seen once. This clonotype has a count of ten or more. This specimen was PBMCs from the stem cell graft donor, taken from the stem cell graft. The chain joins TRBV10-2 to TRBJ1-5, with D tentatively TRBD1 (6 bases). The clonotype originates from a human donor who donated a stem cell graft to a child with acute lymphoblastic leukemia. The CDR3 nucleotides are TGCGCCAGCAGTGACCTTCTGGGGGCTGGGAGCAATCAGCCCCAGCATTTT. This gives the protein CASSDLLGAGSNQPQHF.